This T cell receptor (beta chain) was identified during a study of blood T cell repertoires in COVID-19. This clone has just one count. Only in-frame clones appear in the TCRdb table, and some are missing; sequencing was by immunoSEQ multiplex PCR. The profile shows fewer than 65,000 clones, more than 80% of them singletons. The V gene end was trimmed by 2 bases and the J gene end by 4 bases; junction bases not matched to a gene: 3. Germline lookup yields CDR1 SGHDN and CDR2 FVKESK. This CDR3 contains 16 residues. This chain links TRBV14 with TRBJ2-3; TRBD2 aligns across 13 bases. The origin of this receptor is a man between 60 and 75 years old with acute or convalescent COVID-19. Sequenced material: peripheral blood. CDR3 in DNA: TGTGCCAGCAGCCAAAGGACTAGCGGGAGCTCAGATACGCAGTATTTT. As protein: CASSQRTSGSSDTQYF.